The next 31 T cell receptor beta chains were all read from a single sample in a study of early T cells in non-severe SARS-CoV-2 infection. Each CDR3 protein gets one entry after TCRdb re-called the 5' RACE reads with MiXCR. The table shows 56,000 or so distinct CDR3 sequences, with over 13% occurring only once. The sample was whole blood, taken at baseline. The source of these receptors is an adult who was a healthcare worker with PCR-confirmed SARS-CoV-2 infection or an uninfected control (not recorded which).

The CDR3 DNA sequence: TGTGCCAGCAGTTTGGACAGGACCTTCTCTGGAAACACCATATATTTT. Encoded protein: CASSLDRTFSGNTIYF. The gene calls are TRBV6-6 and TRBJ1-3; 7 bases map to TRBD1. Germline V gene data show CDR1 as MNHNY and CDR2 as SVGAGI (reference sequence). The CDR3 consists of 16 residues. The junction had 6 bases not matched to a gene; V was cut back by 4 bases and J by 0 bases.

The rearrangement links TRBV11-3 to TRBJ1-1; D is unresolved. V lost 1 base and J 7 bases, leaving 7 bases between the germline ends. The CDR3 is 12 amino acids. Per the germline V gene, CDR1 is SGHNT and CDR2 is YENEEA. CDR3 in DNA: TGTGCCAGCAGCTTAGCTCACGGTGAAGCTTTCTTT. As protein: CASSLAHGEAFF.

CDR3 protein: CATGQGSEQYF. Here the CDR3 DNA reads TGTGCCACGGGACAGGGGAGTGAGCAGTACTTC. The chain couples TRBV2 to TRBJ2-7; 10 bases match TRBD1. Germline lookup yields CDR1 SNHLY and CDR2 FYNNEI. The CDR3 contains 11 residues. With V trimmed by 10 bases and J by 7 bases, 4 bases remained unmatched.

With respect to this clonotype: A junction boundary mismatches the germline segment, possibly from a read error. The genes are TRBV6-6 and TRBJ2-3; 8 nucleotides align to TRBD2. CDR1 is MNHNY, CDR2 SVGAGI, per germline (reference sequence). This CDR3 region has 16 residues. In nucleotides, the CDR3 is TGTACCAGCAGTTACTTGGCGGGAGGTGGCACAGATACGCAGTATTTT. Translating gives CTSSYLAGGGTDTQYF.

In its sample, this clonotype was seen a few times. This rearrangement joins TRBV10-2 to TRBJ2-3; 9 bases map to TRBD2. Germline CDR1 WSHSY, CDR2 SAAADI. The CDR3 covers 15 residues. V gave up 8 bases and J gave up 2 bases; unmatched junction bases: 8. In DNA, the CDR3 is TGCGCCAGCGAAACGACTAGCGGATACACAGATACGCAGTATTTT. Translation gives CASETTSGYTDTQYF.

The V call is TRBV18, the J call TRBJ2-7; D unclear. Trimming removed 2 bases at V and 6 bases at J, with 11 bases between. This CDR3 is built from 13 residues. Germline CDR1 KGHSH, CDR2 LQKENI. In DNA form, the CDR3 reads TGTGCCAGCTCACCATCCCAGGACGGCGAGCAGTACTTC. It yields the protein CASSPSQDGEQYF. The full variable domain, with the rest looked up from reference TRBV18 and TRBJ2-7, is NAGVMQNPRHLVRRRGQEARLRCSPMKGHSHVYWYRQLPEEGLKFMVYLQKENIIDESGMPKERFSAEFPKEGPSILRIQQVVRGDSAAYFCASSPSQDGEQYFGPGTRLTVT.

This clonotype was seen ten or more times. The V gene is TRBV12-3 or TRBV12-4, the J gene TRBJ1-2; D is undetermined. V lost 5 bases, J lost 1 base, and 14 bases lay in between. The CDR3 consists of 15 residues. The CDR3 region is CASSLSGWGNYGYTF. Written as DNA, the CDR3 is TGTGCCAGCAGTCTTTCGGGGTGGGGTAACTATGGCTACACCTTC.

The chain recombines TRBV3-1 with TRBJ2-7; D gene uncertain. There are 12 residues in the CDR3. Germline CDR1 reads LGHDT; CDR2 reads YNNKEL (reference sequence). Trimming removed 2 bases at V and 3 bases at J, with 5 bases between. As DNA, the CDR3 is TGTGCCAGCAGCCAATACGGCTACGAGCAGTACTTC. Translation: CASSQYGYEQYF.

This clonotype was counted many times. The chain combines TRBV21-1 with TRBJ2-5; the D call in the table, TRBD2, was not verified against the DNA. TRBV21-1 is a recognized pseudogene. CDR3 length: 19 residues. The CDR3 DNA reads TGTGCCAGCAGCAAAGTTTGGCGTCTGACTAGCGGGAAGAGGGAGACCCAGTACTTC. Encoded protein: CASSKVWRLTSGKRETQYF.

The chain is built from TRBV13 and TRBJ2-7, with unresolved D. Per the germline V gene, CDR1 is PRHDT and CDR2 is FYEKMQ (reference sequence). The V end was cut by 0 bases, the J end by 6 bases, with 9 bases between. The CDR3 runs to 13 residues. The CDR3 reads CASSLGLGVEQYF. The CDR3 nucleotides read TGTGCCAGCAGCTTAGGCCTTGGGGTCGAGCAGTACTTC.

There are a few counts of this clonotype. This chain connects TRBV5-5 to TRBJ2-7; TRBD1 is a possible D gene (6 bases). The CDR3 is 16 amino acids. The V gene lost 4 bases and the J gene lost 3 bases, with 20 bases spanning the gap. The V gene's germline CDR1 is SGHKS and CDR2 YYEKEE (reference sequence). DNA for the CDR3: TGTGCCAGCAGCCTTAATTGGGGGCTATTGGACTACGAGCAGTACTTC. Amino acid sequence: CASSLNWGLLDYEQYF.

This clonotype was picked up many times. The V gene is TRBV7-9, the J gene TRBJ1-1; D is ambiguous. There are 11 residues in the CDR3. Trimming removed 5 bases from V and 3 bases from J, with 4 bases in between. The germline V gene encodes CDR1 SEHNR and CDR2 FQNEAQ (reference sequence). The DNA for the CDR3 is TGTGCCAGCAGCCGGGACACTGAAGCTTTCTTT. It specifies CASSRDTEAFF.

This clonotype was observed a few times. The V and J genes are TRBV12-3 or TRBV12-4 and TRBJ2-1, with D tentatively TRBD1 (6 bases). Trimming took off 6 bases at V and 6 bases at J, with 6 bases between the two ends. This CDR3 region has 11 residues. Here the CDR3 reads CASRGGNEQFF. The CDR3 region has the DNA TGTGCCAGCAGAGGGGGCAATGAGCAGTTCTTC.

This clonotype was seen many times. V is TRBV28 and J is TRBJ2-3; TRBD1 matches 8 bases. CDR3 length: 15 residues. After removal of 3 bases from V and 6 bases from J, the junction contained 8 bases not matched to a gene. The V gene's germline CDR1 is MDHEN and CDR2 SYDVKM. CDR3 DNA: TGTGCCAGCAGTTTCGTCAGGGGGCGCGGGGATACGCAGTATTTT. The encoded protein is CASSFVRGRGDTQYF.

The gene calls are TRBV9 and TRBJ2-7; D gene uncertain. The CDR3 runs 12 residues. In germline, CDR1 is SGDLS, CDR2 YYNGEE. V lost 3 bases, J lost 0 bases, and 4 bases lay in between. In DNA form, the CDR3 reads TGTGCCAGCAGCGGGAGCTCCTACGAGCAGTACTTC. Its protein product is CASSGSSYEQYF.

The chain employs TRBV7-8 and TRBJ2-1, with D possibly being TRBD1 or TRBD2 (5 bases each). CDR1 and CDR2 (germline): SGHVS, FQNEAQ. The CDR3 contains 15 residues. V was pared by 3 bases and J by 0 bases, with 9 bases between. The CDR3, as DNA: TGTGCCAGCAGCTTCCGGGGCAACTCCTACAATGAGCAGTTCTTC. Protein product: CASSFRGNSYNEQFF.

The table lists this clonotype with a few counts. The chain couples TRBV30 to TRBJ1-6; 10 bases line up with TRBD1. Germline CDR1 GTSNPN, CDR2 SVGIG (reference sequence). V shed 2 bases, J shed 8 bases, and the junction held 3 bases outside the gene matches. This CDR3 region has 14 residues. CDR3 protein: CAWSYGTGDSPLHF. Written as DNA, the CDR3 is TGTGCCTGGAGTTACGGGACAGGGGATTCACCCCTCCACTTT.

The V call is TRBV11-1, the J call TRBJ1-1; 8 bases are shared with TRBD1. Germline V gene sequence: CDR1 SGHAT, CDR2 FQDESV (reference sequence). This CDR3 spans 15 amino acids. Germline trimming cut 4 bases from V and 6 bases from J; bases unmatched to any gene: 10. CDR3 sequence: CASSSWTGRDSEAFF. CDR3 DNA: TGTGCCAGCAGCTCATGGACAGGGCGTGACTCTGAAGCTTTCTTT.

The table lists this clonotype with many counts. The V call is TRBV28, the J call TRBJ1-2; D might be TRBD1 (6 bases). Trimming took 3 bases from V and 0 from J, leaving 11 bases between them. There are 15 residues in the CDR3. Germline V lookup: CDR1 MDHEN, CDR2 SYDVKM. The CDR3 spells CASSLPDRTNYGYTF. The CDR3 DNA is TGTGCCAGCAGTTTGCCTGACAGGACTAACTATGGCTACACCTTC.

The table lists this clonotype with a few counts. The chain combines TRBV11-1 with TRBJ1-6; D remains ambiguous. V shed 4 bases and J shed 7 bases, with 8 bases lying between them. The CDR3 consists of 13 residues. The germline gives CDR1 SGHAT, CDR2 FQDESV (reference sequence). DNA for the CDR3: TGTGCCAGCAGCTCCCAGATGAATTCACCCCTCCACTTT. It translates to CASSSQMNSPLHF.

The DNA for the CDR3 is TGCGCCAGCAGCCATTCCGGGGACAGTTTTAACTATGGCTACACCTTC. Translation: CASSHSGDSFNYGYTF. The gene calls are TRBV4-1 and TRBJ1-2; 7 positions match TRBD1. After removal of 3 bases from V and 1 base from J, the junction contained 8 bases not matched to a gene. The germline V gene encodes CDR1 MGHRA and CDR2 YSYEKL. The CDR3 runs 16 residues.

The rearrangement joins TRBV5-1 to TRBJ2-3; D is unclear. The germline V gene encodes CDR1 SGHRS and CDR2 YFSETQ. Trimming took off 0 bases at V and 5 bases at J, with 4 bases between the two ends. The CDR3 extends over 12 amino acids. The CDR3 coding sequence is TGCGCCAGCAGCTTGGCCGAAGATACGCAGTATTTT. Its translation: CASSLAEDTQYF.

This clonotype was seen repeatedly, ten times or more. This rearrangement joins TRBV6-6 to TRBJ2-3, with a possible D match to TRBD2 (6 bases). Germline lookup yields CDR1 MNHNY and CDR2 SVGAGI (reference sequence). Trimming stripped 7 bases from V and 5 bases from J, with 16 bases between. There are 14 residues in the CDR3. CDR3 DNA sequence: TGTGCCAGCACCGAACGTGGGGAGGTAGATACGCAGTATTTT. Its translation: CASTERGEVDTQYF.

This clonotype was picked up a small number of times. The chain has TRBV4-1 and TRBJ2-7, with TRBD2 matching 8 bases. Looked up from germline, CDR1 is MGHRA and CDR2 is YSYEKL. The CDR3 loop spans 16 amino acids. With 1 base clipped from V and 2 bases from J, the junction kept 7 bases outside the gene matches. The CDR3 DNA reads as TGCGCCAGCAGCCAAGCCCCGGGACTAGAAGCCTACGAGCAGTACTTC. Amino acid sequence: CASSQAPGLEAYEQYF.

This clonotype has just a few counts. This CDR3 reads CSIKAKSGNTEAFF. As DNA, the CDR3 is TGCAGTATTAAAGCAAAGTCGGGGAACACTGAAGCTTTCTTT. V and J are TRBV20-1 and TRBJ1-1; D call uncertain. This CDR3 contains 14 residues. V was trimmed by 8 bases and J by 1 base, leaving 17 bases between them. In germline, CDR1 is DFQATT, CDR2 SNEGSKA (reference sequence).

This clonotype has more than one count but fewer than ten. This sequence joins TRBV15 and TRBJ2-3; perhaps TRBD2 as D (5 bases). Trimming shortened V by 0 bases and J by 0 bases, and 7 bases separated the two germline ends. CDR1 and CDR2 from the germline V gene are LNHNV and YYDKDF (reference sequence). The CDR3 runs 15 residues. The CDR3 DNA reads as TGTGCCACCAGCAGAGATTCGGGGAGCACAGATACGCAGTATTTT. Its protein is CATSRDSGSTDTQYF.

This clonotype came up many times. V is TRBV18 and J is TRBJ2-3, with D tentatively TRBD1 (6 bases). CDR1 is KGHSH and CDR2 is LQKENI in the germline V gene. Trimming took 6 bases from V and 5 from J, leaving 9 bases between them. The length of the CDR3 is 12 residues. The CDR3 sequence is CASSPRGDTQYF. For the CDR3, the DNA is TGTGCCAGCTCTCCCAGGGGAGATACGCAGTATTTT.

The chain carries TRBV3-1 and TRBJ2-4; D ambiguous. This CDR3 spans 14 amino acids. V gave up 4 bases and J gave up 0 bases, with 7 bases separating them. Germline V gene sequence: CDR1 LGHDT, CDR2 YNNKEL (reference sequence). The CDR3, as DNA: TGTGCCAGCAGCCCCCAGGTAGCCAAAAACATTCAGTACTTC. This codes for CASSPQVAKNIQYF.

A few counts support this clonotype. V is TRBV9 and J is TRBJ1-1; D uncertain. The V end lost 3 bases, the J end lost 0 bases, and 9 bases lay between the germline ends. CDR1 and CDR2 from the germline V gene are SGDLS and YYNGEE. The CDR3 has 14 residues. Here the CDR3 DNA reads TGTGCCAGCAGCGCAGACTTTATGAACACTGAAGCTTTCTTT. Its protein product is CASSADFMNTEAFF.

J is TRBJ2-7 and V is TRBV20-1, with no clear D. Germline assignment: CDR1 DFQATT and CDR2 SNEGSKA (reference sequence). The CDR3 has 13 amino acids. The V end lost 5 bases, the J end lost 2 bases, and 13 bases lay between the germline ends. The CDR3 DNA is TGCAGTGCTTATTCTCCGGTGACCTACGAGCAGTACTTC. Translating gives CSAYSPVTYEQYF.

This clonotype was picked up a small number of times. The chain combines TRBV20-1 with TRBJ2-2; D might be TRBD2 (6 bases). This CDR3 region has 14 residues. Germline-derived CDR1 and CDR2 are DFQATT and SNEGSKA (reference sequence). Trimming removed 1 base at V and 6 bases at J, with 12 bases between. The CDR3 nucleotides are TGCAGTGCTAGAGCACCTAGCGCCGCCGGGGAGCTGTTTTTT. It translates to CSARAPSAAGELFF.